This T cell receptor (beta chain) was profiled in a study of vaccination and CD4 T cells after COVID-19 (dated by TCRdb to between 2020 and 2023). In terms of the full investigation: SARS-CoV-2 positivity had been established in the convalescent patients by nasal swab PCR, and mild disease was recorded in eight to ten of these patients and severe disease in one. The convalescent cohort comprised six males and four females, including two Hispanic individuals, seven Caucasians, two Asians and one multiracial person. Participants got two doses of the Pfizer-BioNTech BNT162b2 vaccine (n=8) or two doses of the Moderna mRNA-1273 vaccine (n=2). Post-COVID blood samples from convalescent patients were collected a median of approximately 100 days after diagnosis, with a range of roughly 30 to 170 days. Post-vaccine blood samples were taken a median of roughly 75 days after the second vaccine dose, with a range of about 13 to 250 days. For stimulating the cultures, overlapping spike peptide pools were used, derived from SARS-CoV-2 as well as from the common cold coronaviruses HCoV-NL63, HCoV-OC43 and HCoV-229E. As controls, cultures received a CEFX viral epitope pool (the positive control), an HIV-1 Nef peptide pool (the negative control), or no peptide at all. The spike-specific CD4+ TCR repertoire was compared before and after mRNA vaccination in approximately ten COVID-19 convalescent patients and a handful of infection-naive healthy vaccine recipients. What the study reported, not specific to this receptor: Relatively few convalescent patients were included in the study, and early timepoints after natural infection were not analyzed. Nearly all vaccine-specific clones in convalescent patients (304 of 307) were mono-reactive for SARS-CoV-2 spike rather than cross-reactive with common cold coronaviruses. The median count of SARS-CoV-2-reactive clonotypes went up from approximately 20 after infection to 38 after vaccination, although the change was not significant. Among convalescent patients, a median approximately 88% of the SARS-CoV-2-reactive clones seen after vaccination appeared only after vaccination, which suggests priming specific to the vaccine.

CDR1 MNHEY and CDR2 SMNVEV were looked up in the germline V gene (reference sequence). Inclusive of the bounding cysteine and phenylalanine, the CDR3 is 16 residues long. Left in the record is the CDR3 DNA by itself, 48 bases read in frame from the first base. The junction carries 17 bases between V and J, which are trimmed by 8 bases and 0 bases respectively. This clonotype has just one count. Its target antigen remains unknown. The sample holds no much larger clone one base away, and base qualities are not on file. A solitary read yields weak support. The treatment or condition tag for this specimen amounts to: roughly ten-day PBMC culture with coronavirus spike peptide pools or control peptides (ViraFEST assay). To expand antigen-specific T cells with peptide pools and then pick out the expanded clonotypes through TCR sequencing, the study relied on the ViraFEST assay. The convalescent patients' positive SARS-CoV-2 PCR tests fell between March and December 2020, which was before the Alpha, Beta and Delta variants emerged in the United States. Each well held about 2.2 million PBMCs cultured in IMDM containing about 5% human AB serum and approximately 9.8 IU/ml IL-2, with 9 to 10 ug/ml peptide pools added. On days 3 and 7, half of the culture medium was replaced with fresh IL-2-containing medium. CD4+ T cells were isolated after approximately eleven days of culture through negative selection using the EasySep CD4+ T cell isolation kit. Ficoll-Paque Plus gradient centrifugation was used to isolate PBMCs from whole blood, and the isolated PBMCs were then either used fresh or cryopreserved at -140C. Each culture condition was generally run in triplicate wells.

Preparation of the library involved PCR. DNA from cultured CD4+ T cells was subjected to TCR sequencing with the Oncomine TCR Beta short-read assay at the Johns Hopkins FTIC core. The QIAamp micro DNA kit was used to extract genomic DNA from the cultured CD4+ T cells. Oncomine TCR Beta libraries from cultured CD4+ T cells were pooled using unique dual indexes and sequenced on an Illumina iSeq 100. As for the authors' bioinformatics: Non-productive sequences were removed, and CDR3s not starting with C, not ending with F or W, or shorter than 7 amino acids were discarded. Antigen-specific clonotypes were identified using the MANAFEST web application through comparison of peptide-stimulated wells with reference and other culture wells. An FDR below 0.05, an odds ratio above 5, and a productive frequency above 0.1% in at least two of three replicate wells were required for clones to be considered positive. Cross-reactive clonotypes were defined as significantly expanded in both SARS-CoV-2 spike wells and at least one common cold coronavirus spike condition. Levenshtein distances (stringdist) and unrooted phylogenetic trees (ape) in R version 3.6.1 were used to assess CDR3 homology. TCRdb trimmed the raw reads at Q25, called clones with MiXCR and kept productive beta chains. Rows are unified per CDR3 protein, each entry keeping the most common DNA and genes. The V and J calls and clone size are TCRdb's, not the authors'. The sample records about 14,000 distinct CDR3 sequences, 43% of which are singletons. In total, the top ten clones hold about 15% of the sample.

The receptor's source is a human donor with COVID-19. The sequenced material came from cultured CD4+ T cells from blood. Rearrangement joined TRBV27 to TRBJ2-1, with a tentative D gene TRBD1 over 6 matching bases. The DNA sequence reads TGTGCCAGCGGACAAGCACAGGGCGCCTCCTACAATGAGCAGTTCTTC. It translates as CASGQAQGASYNEQFF.